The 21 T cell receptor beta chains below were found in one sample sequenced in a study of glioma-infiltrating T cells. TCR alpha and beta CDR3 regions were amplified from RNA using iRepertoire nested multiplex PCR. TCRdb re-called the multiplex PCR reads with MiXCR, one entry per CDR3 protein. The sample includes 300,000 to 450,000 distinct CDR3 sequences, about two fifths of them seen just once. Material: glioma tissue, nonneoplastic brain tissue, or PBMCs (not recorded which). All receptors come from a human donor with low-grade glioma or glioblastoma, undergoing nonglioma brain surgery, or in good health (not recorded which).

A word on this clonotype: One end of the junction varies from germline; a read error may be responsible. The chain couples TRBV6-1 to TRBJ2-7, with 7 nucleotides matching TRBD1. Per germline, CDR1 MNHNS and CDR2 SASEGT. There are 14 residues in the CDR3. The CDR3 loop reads CASRATGVTYERYF. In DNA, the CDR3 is TGTGCCAGCAGGGCCACAGGGGTCACCTACGAGCGGTACTTC.

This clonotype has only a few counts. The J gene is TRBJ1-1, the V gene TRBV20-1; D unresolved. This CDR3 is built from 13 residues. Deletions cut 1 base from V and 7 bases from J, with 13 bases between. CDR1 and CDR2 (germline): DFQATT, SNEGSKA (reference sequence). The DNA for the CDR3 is TGCAGTGCTAGAGCTAGCCGACCCCGTGAAGCTTTCTTT. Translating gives CSARASRPREAFF.

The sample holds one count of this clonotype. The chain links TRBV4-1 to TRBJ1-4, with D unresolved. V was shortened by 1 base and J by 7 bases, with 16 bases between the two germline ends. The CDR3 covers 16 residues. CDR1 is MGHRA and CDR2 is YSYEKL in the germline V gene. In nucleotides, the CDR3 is TGCGCCAGCAGCCAAGGGGTCGGCAGTGGTCTTGAAAAACTGTTTTTT. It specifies CASSQGVGSGLEKLFF.

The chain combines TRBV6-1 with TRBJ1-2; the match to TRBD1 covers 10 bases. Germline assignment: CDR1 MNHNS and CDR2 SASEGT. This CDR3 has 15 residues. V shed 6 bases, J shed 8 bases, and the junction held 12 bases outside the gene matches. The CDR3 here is CASSWGGTGEEGYTF. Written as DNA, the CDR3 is TGTGCCAGCAGCTGGGGCGGGACAGGGGAGGAGGGCTACACCTTC.

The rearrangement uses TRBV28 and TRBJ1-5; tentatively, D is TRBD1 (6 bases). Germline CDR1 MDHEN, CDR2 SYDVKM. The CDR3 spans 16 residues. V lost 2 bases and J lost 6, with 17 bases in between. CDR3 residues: CASSLASRGLGQPQHF. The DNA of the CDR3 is TGTGCCAGCAGTTTAGCTTCCAGGGGCTTGGGTCAGCCCCAGCATTTT.

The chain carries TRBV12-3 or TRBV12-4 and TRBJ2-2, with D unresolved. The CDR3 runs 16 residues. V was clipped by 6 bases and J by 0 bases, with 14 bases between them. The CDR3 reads CASSPQGPPNTGELFF. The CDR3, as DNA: TGTGCCAGCAGCCCCCAAGGACCCCCGAACACCGGGGAGCTGTTTTTT.

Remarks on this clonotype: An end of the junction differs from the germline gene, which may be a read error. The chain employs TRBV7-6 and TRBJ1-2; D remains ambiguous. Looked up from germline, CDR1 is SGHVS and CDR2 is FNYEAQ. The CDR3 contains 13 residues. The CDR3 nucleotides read TGTGCTAGCAGCTTATTGCCCGAGGGTGGCTACACCTTC. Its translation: CASSLLPEGGYTF.

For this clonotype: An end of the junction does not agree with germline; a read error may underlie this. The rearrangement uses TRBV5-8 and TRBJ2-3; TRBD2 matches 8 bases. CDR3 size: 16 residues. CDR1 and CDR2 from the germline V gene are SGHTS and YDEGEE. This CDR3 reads CASSLEAGGITDTQYF. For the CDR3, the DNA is TGCGCCAGCAGCTTGGAGGCGGGAGGAATCACAGATACGCAGTATTTT.

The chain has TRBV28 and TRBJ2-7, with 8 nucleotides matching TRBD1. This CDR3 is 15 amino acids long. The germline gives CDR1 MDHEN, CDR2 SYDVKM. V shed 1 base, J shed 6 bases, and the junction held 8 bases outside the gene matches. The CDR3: CASSLYQGAKFEQYF. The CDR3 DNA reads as TGTGCCAGCAGTTTATACCAGGGGGCGAAATTCGAGCAGTACTTC.

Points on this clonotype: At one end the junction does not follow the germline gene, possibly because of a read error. DNA of the CDR3: TGTGCCAGTAGTATAGCCAAACAGGGGAACTATGGCAACACCTTC. Its protein is CASSIAKQGNYGNTF. The chain links TRBV19 to TRBJ1-2, with 7 bases aligning to TRBD1. In germline, CDR1 is LNHDA, CDR2 SQIVND (reference sequence). The CDR3 consists of 15 residues.

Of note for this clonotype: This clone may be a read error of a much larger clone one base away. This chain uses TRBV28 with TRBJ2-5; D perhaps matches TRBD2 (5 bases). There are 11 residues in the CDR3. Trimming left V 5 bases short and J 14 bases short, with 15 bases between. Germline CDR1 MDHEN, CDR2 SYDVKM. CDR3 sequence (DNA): TGTGCCAGCAGTCCTCAGGAGGTTTTATACTTC. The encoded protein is CASSPQEVLYF.

The CDR3 nucleotides read TGCGCCAGCAGACAGGACGAATACTCTGGAAACACCATATATTTT. This gives the protein CASRQDEYSGNTIYF. J is TRBJ1-3 and V is TRBV4-1; D is perhaps TRBD1 (5 bases). CDR3 length: 15 amino acids. Germline CDR1 and CDR2: MGHRA and YSYEKL. V dropped 6 bases and J dropped 0 bases, with 12 bases sitting between them.

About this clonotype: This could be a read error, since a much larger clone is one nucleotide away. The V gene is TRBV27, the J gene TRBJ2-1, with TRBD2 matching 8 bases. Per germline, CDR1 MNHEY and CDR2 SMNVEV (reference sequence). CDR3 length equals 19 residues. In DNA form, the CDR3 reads TGTGCCAGCAGTCAGCCGGAAGGACTAGCAGTTTTGTCCTACGATGAGCAGTTCTTC. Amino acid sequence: CASSQPEGLAVLSYDEQFF.

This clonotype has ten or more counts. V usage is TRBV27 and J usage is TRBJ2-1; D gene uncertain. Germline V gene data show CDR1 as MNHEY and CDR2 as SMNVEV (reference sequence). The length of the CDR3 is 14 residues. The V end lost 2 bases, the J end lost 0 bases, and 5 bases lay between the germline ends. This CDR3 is CASSLVSSYNEQFF. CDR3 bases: TGTGCCAGCAGTTTAGTGAGCTCCTACAATGAGCAGTTCTTC.

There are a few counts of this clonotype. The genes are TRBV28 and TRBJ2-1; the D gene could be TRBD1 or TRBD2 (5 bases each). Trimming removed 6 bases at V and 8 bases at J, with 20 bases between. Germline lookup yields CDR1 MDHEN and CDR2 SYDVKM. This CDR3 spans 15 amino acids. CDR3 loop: CASSRTGTPRDEQFF. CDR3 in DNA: TGTGCCAGCAGCCGCACCGGGACCCCACGGGATGAGCAGTTCTTC.

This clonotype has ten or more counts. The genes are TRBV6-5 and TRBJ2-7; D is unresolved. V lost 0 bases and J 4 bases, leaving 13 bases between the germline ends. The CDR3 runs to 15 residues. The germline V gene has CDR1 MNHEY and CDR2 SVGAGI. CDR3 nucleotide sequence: TGTGCCAGCAGTTACTCGGACCCTAAAGTGTACGAGCAGTACTTC. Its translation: CASSYSDPKVYEQYF.

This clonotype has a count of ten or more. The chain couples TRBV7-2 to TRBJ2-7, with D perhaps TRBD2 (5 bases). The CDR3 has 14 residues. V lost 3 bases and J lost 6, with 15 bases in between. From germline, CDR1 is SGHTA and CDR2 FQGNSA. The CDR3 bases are TGTGCCAGCAGCTTCCGGATTCAACTAGGCGAGCAGTACTTC. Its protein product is CASSFRIQLGEQYF.

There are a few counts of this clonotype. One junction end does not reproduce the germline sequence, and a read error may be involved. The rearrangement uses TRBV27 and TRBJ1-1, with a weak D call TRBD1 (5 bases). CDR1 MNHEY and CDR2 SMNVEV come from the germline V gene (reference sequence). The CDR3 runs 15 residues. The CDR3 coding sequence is TGTGCCAGCAGTTTAGGTGGGGCGCTGAACACTAAAGCTTTCTTT. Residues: CASSLGGALNTKAFF.

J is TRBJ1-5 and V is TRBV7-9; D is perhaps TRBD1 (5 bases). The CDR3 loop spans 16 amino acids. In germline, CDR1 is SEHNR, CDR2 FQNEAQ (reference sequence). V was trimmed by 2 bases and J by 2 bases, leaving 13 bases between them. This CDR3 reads CASSLSGGAGNQPQHF. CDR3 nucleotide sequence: TGTGCCAGCAGCTTAAGTGGAGGGGCTGGCAATCAGCCCCAGCATTTT.

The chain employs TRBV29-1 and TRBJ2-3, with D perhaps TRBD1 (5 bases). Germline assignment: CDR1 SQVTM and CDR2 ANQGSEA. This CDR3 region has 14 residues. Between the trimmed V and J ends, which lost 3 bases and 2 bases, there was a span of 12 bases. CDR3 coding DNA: TGCAGCGTTGAGACAGCTATCTACACAGATACGCAGTATTTT. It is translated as CSVETAIYTDTQYF.

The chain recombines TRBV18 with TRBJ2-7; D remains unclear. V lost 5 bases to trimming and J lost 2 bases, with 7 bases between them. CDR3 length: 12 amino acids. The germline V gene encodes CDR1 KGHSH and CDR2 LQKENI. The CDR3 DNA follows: TGTGCCAGCTCAAAAGGAACCTACGAGCAGTACTTC. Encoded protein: CASSKGTYEQYF.